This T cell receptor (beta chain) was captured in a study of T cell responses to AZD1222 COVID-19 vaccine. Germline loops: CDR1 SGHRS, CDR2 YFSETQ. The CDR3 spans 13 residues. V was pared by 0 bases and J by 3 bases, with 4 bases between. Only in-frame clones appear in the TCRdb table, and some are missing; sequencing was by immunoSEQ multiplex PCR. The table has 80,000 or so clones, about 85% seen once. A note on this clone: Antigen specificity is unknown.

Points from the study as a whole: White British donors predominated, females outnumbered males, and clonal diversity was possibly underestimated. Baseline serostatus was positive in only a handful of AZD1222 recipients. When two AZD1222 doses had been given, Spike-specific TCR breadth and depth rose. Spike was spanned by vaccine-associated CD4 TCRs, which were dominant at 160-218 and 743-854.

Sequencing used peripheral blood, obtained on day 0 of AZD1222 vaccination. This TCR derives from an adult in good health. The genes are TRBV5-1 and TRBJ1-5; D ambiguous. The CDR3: CASSLEANQPQHF. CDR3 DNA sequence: TGCGCCAGCAGCTTGGAGGCCAATCAGCCCCAGCATTTT.